One and the same sample provided the 11 T cell receptor beta chains below, sequenced in a study of blood T cell repertoires in COVID-19. Method: immunoSEQ multiplex PCR; TCRdb's copy keeps in-frame clones and lacks some. The repertoire has around 200,000 clones, about 90% of them found once; the top ten carry around 1.3%. Sequenced sample: PBMCs or T cells enriched from blood (not recorded which). Receptor source: a man aged 25-45 years who had recovered from COVID-19.

V and J are TRBV29-1 and TRBJ2-1, with 7 nucleotides matching TRBD1. From germline, CDR1 is SQVTM and CDR2 ANQGSEA. This CDR3 has 15 residues. The V and J ends lost 1 base and 7 bases, in that order; junction bases with no gene match: 10. CDR3: CSVEGRQGRENEQFF. CDR3 DNA sequence: TGCAGCGTTGAAGGTCGACAGGGTAGGGAGAATGAGCAGTTCTTC.

The J gene is TRBJ2-1, the V gene TRBV9; possible D gene TRBD1, 6 bases. Trimming shortened V by 4 bases and J by 4 bases, and 18 bases separated the two germline ends. CDR3 length equals 16 residues. Germline assignment: CDR1 SGDLS and CDR2 YYNGEE. The CDR3 sequence: CASSPSGTPIYNEQFF. The CDR3 DNA reads as TGTGCCAGCAGCCCTTCCGGGACACCGATTTACAATGAGCAGTTCTTC.

The chain joins TRBV10-1 to TRBJ2-1; 9 bases align to TRBD2. CDR1 is WNHNN, CDR2 SYGVQD, per germline (reference sequence). The CDR3 has 15 amino acids. Trimming removed 3 bases from V and 5 bases from J; junction bases left unmatched: 5. The CDR3 here is CASSDSLAGNNEQFF. The CDR3, as DNA: TGCGCCAGCAGTGATTCTCTAGCGGGAAACAATGAGCAGTTCTTC.

The chain joins TRBV19 to TRBJ1-2, with 7 bases matching TRBD1. The V and J ends lost 4 bases and 3 bases, in that order; junction bases with no gene match: 8. The germline V gene encodes CDR1 LNHDA and CDR2 SQIVND (reference sequence). The CDR3 spans 15 residues. CDR3 in amino acids: CASSTRAGTDYGYTF. CDR3 sequence (DNA): TGTGCCAGTAGTACCAGAGCCGGGACAGACTATGGCTACACCTTC.

The rearrangement joins TRBV2 to TRBJ1-5, with TRBD1 matching over 8 bases. V gave up 4 bases and J gave up 0 bases; unmatched junction bases: 2. CDR3 length: 15 amino acids. Germline-derived CDR1 and CDR2 are SNHLY and FYNNEI. CDR3 bases: TGTGCCAGCAGTGTCGACAGGGGTAGCAATCAGCCCCAGCATTTT. Amino acids: CASSVDRGSNQPQHF.

The chain combines TRBV6-2 or TRBV6-3 with TRBJ2-7; 9 nucleotides match TRBD1. CDR3 size: 13 residues. V was clipped by 6 bases and J by 3 bases; unmatched bases: 3. Germline V gene lookup returns CDR1 MNHEY and CDR2 SVGEGT. The CDR3 DNA reads as TGTGCCAGCAGCCGGGACAGGGACTACGAGCAGTACTTC. Residues: CASSRDRDYEQYF.

In nucleotides, the CDR3 is TGTGCCAGCAGCTTGGGGGTTGGGGCGGGACAGAATGAAAAACTGTTTTTT. Its translation: CASSLGVGAGQNEKLFF. The chain links TRBV5-4 to TRBJ1-4, with 7 positions matching TRBD1. The CDR3 spans 17 residues. Unmatched junction bases numbered 10, after V lost 0 bases and J lost 5 bases. Per the germline V gene, CDR1 is SGHNT and CDR2 is YYREEE (reference sequence).

The V gene is TRBV7-2, the J gene TRBJ2-1, with TRBD2 matching over 9 bases. Looked up from germline, CDR1 is SGHTA and CDR2 is FQGNSA. The CDR3 has 20 amino acids. The V segment lost 0 bases and the J segment 2 bases; nucleotides outside the gene matches: 14. The CDR3 DNA reads TGTGCCAGCAGCTTAGCGCGTCGAGGCGGGAGGGCCACGACCTACAATGAGCAGTTCTTC. This gives the protein CASSLARRGGRATTYNEQFF.

This chain connects TRBV27 to TRBJ2-7; TRBD2 agrees at 12 bases. This CDR3 is built from 17 residues. Germline values: CDR1 MNHEY, CDR2 SMNVEV (reference sequence). V lost 2 bases and J lost 4; bases outside the gene matches: 9. The CDR3 region is CASSLEASGGVRYEQYF. CDR3 nucleotides: TGTGCCAGCAGTTTAGAGGCTAGCGGGGGGGTCAGGTACGAGCAGTACTTC.

This clone has only one observation. The chain combines TRBV4-3 with TRBJ1-1; D gene uncertain. The CDR3 length is 16 residues. The V and J ends lost 0 bases and 1 base respectively, with 12 bases between them. Germline values: CDR1 LGHNA, CDR2 YSLEER. The DNA for the CDR3 is TGCGCCAGCAGCCAAGATTTTAACGGGAAGAACACTGAAGCTTTCTTT. Protein sequence: CASSQDFNGKNTEAFF.

In its sample, this clone was seen once. The rearrangement uses TRBV5-6 and TRBJ2-3; 8 nucleotides match TRBD2. The CDR3 extends over 16 amino acids. Per germline, CDR1 SGHDT and CDR2 YYEEEE. Trimming took 4 bases from V and 2 from J; bases not matched to a gene: 9. CDR3 amino acids: CASSRWAGGITDTQYF. The CDR3 region has the DNA TGTGCCAGCAGCCGTTGGGCGGGAGGTATCACAGATACGCAGTATTTT.